The 32 T cell receptor beta chains below all came from one sample that was sequenced in a study of glioma-infiltrating T cells. Using RNA template, CDR3s of TCR alpha and beta were amplified with iRepertoire arm-PCR. TCRdb independently ran MiXCR on the multiplex PCR reads; one entry per CDR3 protein. Among some 90,000 distinct CDR3 sequences, roughly 40% were seen once, and the ten largest hold 35% to 40%. Input material: glioma tissue, nonneoplastic brain tissue, or PBMCs (not recorded which). The origin of the receptors is a human donor with low-grade glioma or glioblastoma, undergoing nonglioma brain surgery, or in good health (not recorded which).

The chain couples TRBV2 to TRBJ2-1; D may be TRBD2 (6 bases). CDR3 length equals 12 residues. V shed 10 bases and J shed 4 bases, with 11 bases lying between them. CDR1 and CDR2 (germline): SNHLY, FYNNEI. CDR3 loop: CAIKGGYNEQFF. As DNA, the CDR3 is TGTGCCATCAAGGGAGGATACAATGAGCAGTTCTTC. Filled out from reference TRBV2 and TRBJ2-1, the complete variable domain reads EPEVTQTPSHQVTQMGQEVILRCVPISNHLYFYWYRQILGQKVEFLVSFYNNEISEKSEIFDDQFSVERPDGSNFTLKIRSTKLEDSAMYFCAIKGGYNEQFFGPGTRLTVL.

This clonotype appeared many times. The rearrangement links TRBV6-1 to TRBJ2-5, with a possible D match to TRBD1 (5 bases). V was shortened by 7 bases and J by 1 base, with 7 bases between the two germline ends. Germline V gene sequence: CDR1 MNHNS, CDR2 SASEGT. This CDR3 region has 12 residues. The CDR3 spells CASTDSQETQYF. CDR3 sequence (DNA): TGTGCCAGCACCGACAGCCAAGAGACCCAGTACTTC.

This clonotype occurred many times. V is TRBV28 and J is TRBJ2-1; 7 bases map to TRBD2. With 5 bases clipped from V and 0 bases from J, the junction kept 4 bases outside the gene matches. The CDR3 has 15 residues. The germline gives CDR1 MDHEN, CDR2 SYDVKM. CDR3 amino acids: CASSPGGSSYNEQFF. For the CDR3, the DNA is TGTGCCAGCAGTCCGGGGGGTTCCTCCTACAATGAGCAGTTCTTC. The full variable domain, completed using reference TRBV28 and TRBJ2-1, is DVKVTQSSRYLVKRTGEKVFLECVQDMDHENMFWYRQDPGLGLRLIYFSYDVKMKEKGDIPEGYSVSREKKERFSLILESASTNQTSMYLCASSPGGSSYNEQFFGPGTRLTVL.

The sample holds many counts of this clonotype. V gene TRBV20-1 combines with J gene TRBJ2-2; TRBD2 is a possible D gene (7 bases). Germline lookup yields CDR1 DFQATT and CDR2 SNEGSKA (reference sequence). V lost 5 bases to trimming and J lost 4 bases, with 14 bases between them. The length of the CDR3 is 14 residues. CDR3 region: CSAAEGGSTGELFF. The CDR3 DNA follows: TGCAGTGCTGCAGAGGGGGGGTCCACCGGGGAGCTGTTTTTT.

This clonotype appeared many times. The chain joins TRBV12-3 or TRBV12-4 to TRBJ2-7; 8 bases are shared with TRBD1. The CDR3 has 16 amino acids. V was pared by 4 bases and J by 0 bases, with 8 bases of the junction left unmatched. The CDR3 sequence is CASSSGQGKRSYEQYF. The CDR3 DNA follows: TGTGCCAGCAGTTCAGGACAGGGAAAACGCTCCTACGAGCAGTACTTC.

Comment on this clonotype: A much larger clone lies one base from this, so it may be a read error. The rearrangement uses TRBV29-1 and TRBJ1-1; TRBD1 matches at 7 bases. The V gene's germline CDR1 is SQVTM and CDR2 ANQGSEA. This CDR3 has 15 amino acids. The CDR3 DNA sequence: TGCAGCGCCCGAAATGCCCAGGGGGTCGACACTGAAGCTTCCTTT. Translation gives CSARNAQGVDTEASF.

This clonotype was detected ten times or more. This chain uses TRBV2 with TRBJ1-5; no clear D. Trimming took 4 bases from V and 3 from J, leaving 13 bases between them. Germline V CDR1 and CDR2: SNHLY, FYNNEI. This CDR3 has 15 amino acids. CDR3 DNA: TGTGCCAGCAGTGCAACTGGAGGGTTCAATCAGCCCCAGCATTTT. Its protein is CASSATGGFNQPQHF.

As to this clonotype: A much bigger clone sits one base away, suggesting this may be a read error. This rearrangement joins TRBV18 to TRBJ1-1; no firm D call. There are 12 residues in the CDR3. Trimming pared 5 bases from V and 6 bases from J, leaving 10 bases between. CDR1 KGHSH and CDR2 LQKENI come from the germline V gene. CDR3 DNA: TGTGCCAGCTCATTTTCATCCGCTGAAGCTTTCTTT. It codes for CASSFSSAEAFF.

This clonotype was counted at least ten times. This chain connects TRBV27 to TRBJ2-2; D is ambiguous. Trimming took 7 bases from V and 6 from J, leaving 18 bases between them. The CDR3 loop spans 15 amino acids. Germline CDR1 reads MNHEY; CDR2 reads SMNVEV (reference sequence). The CDR3 region has the DNA TGTGCCAGCACTGGTTCCGGGTTAAGATCCGGGGAGCTGTTTTTT. The encoded protein is CASTGSGLRSGELFF.

As to this clonotype: A much larger clone lies one base from this, so it may be a read error. The chain uses TRBV2 and TRBJ1-5; 11 bases line up with TRBD1. The CDR3 is made up of 14 amino acids. Germline V lookup: CDR1 SNHLY, CDR2 FYNNEI. In nucleotides, the CDR3 is TGTCCCAGCAGTGGACAGGGGGCCAGGGGGCCCCAGCATTTT. Protein sequence: CPSSGQGARGPQHF.

Ten or more counts support this clonotype. This chain connects TRBV20-1 to TRBJ2-1; 11 bases map to TRBD2. There are 16 residues in the CDR3. V lost 0 bases and J lost 6; bases outside the gene matches: 7. The germline CDR1 and CDR2 sequences are DFQATT and SNEGSKA (reference sequence). CDR3 region: CSARDSSLAGGNEQFF. The CDR3 nucleotides are TGCAGTGCTAGAGATTCGAGCCTAGCGGGAGGCAATGAGCAGTTCTTC.

The rearrangement uses TRBV15 and TRBJ2-7, with TRBD2 as a possible D gene (6 bases). The CDR3 is 15 residues long. Trimming pared 8 bases from V and 4 bases from J, leaving 21 bases between. Germline lookup yields CDR1 LNHNV and CDR2 YYDKDF (reference sequence). The CDR3 reads CATAILARSSYEQYF. CDR3 bases: TGTGCCACCGCAATACTAGCCCGAAGCTCTTACGAGCAGTACTTC.

This clonotype was counted between two and nine times. A much larger clone lies one base from this, so it may be a read error. Given the absence of the conserved phenylalanine or tryptophan at the CDR3 end, a read error is likely. This chain uses TRBV6-6 with TRBJ1-1; D remains unclear. In germline, CDR1 is MNHNY, CDR2 SVGAGI (reference sequence). The CDR3 consists of 13 residues. CDR3 nucleotide sequence: TGCGCCAGCAGTTCCCAGGCTGCCACTGAAGCTTTCTAT. Translation gives CASSSQAATEAFY.

This clonotype was recorded at least ten times. V gene TRBV24-1 combines with J gene TRBJ2-1; 10 bases line up with TRBD1. The junction had 6 bases not matched to a gene; V was cut back by 4 bases and J by 10 bases. The CDR3 has 14 amino acids. Germline CDR1 KGHDR, CDR2 SFDVKD. CDR3 nucleotides: TGTGCCACCAGTGAAACGGGACAGGGGTTCGAGCAGTTCTTC. It codes for CATSETGQGFEQFF.

In this sample, this clonotype turned up many times. A much larger clone lies one base from this, so it may be a read error. This rearrangement joins TRBV6-2 or TRBV6-3 to TRBJ2-3, with 8 bases that match TRBD1. The CDR3 extends over 14 amino acids. The germline V gene has CDR1 MNHEY and CDR2 SVGEGT. The CDR3 here is CASSSSGGADAQYF. The CDR3 DNA sequence: TGTGCCAGCAGTTCCTCAGGGGGCGCAGATGCGCAGTATTTT.

About this clonotype: With a much larger clone just one base away, this may be a read error. This chain uses TRBV18 with TRBJ2-5; no reliable D call. Per germline, CDR1 KGHSH and CDR2 LQKENI. The CDR3 totals 14 residues. The CDR3 sequence: CACSPPTAQETQYF. In DNA form, the CDR3 reads TGTGCCTGCTCACCACCCACAGCACAAGAGACCCAGTACTTC.

A note on this clonotype: This clone may be a read error of a much larger clone one base away. The chain combines TRBV12-3 or TRBV12-4 with TRBJ2-3; 8 bases are a match to TRBD2. This CDR3 has 16 residues. V gave up 0 bases and J gave up 2 bases; unmatched junction bases: 4. The CDR3 region has the DNA TGTGCCAGCAGTTTAGCGGCGGGAGGAAACACAGATACGCAGTATTTT. It is translated as CASSLAAGGNTDTQYF.

This clonotype was seen at least ten times. The rearrangement links TRBV6-1 to TRBJ2-2; D is possibly TRBD1 (5 bases). The ends were cut back, 8 bases at V and 2 bases at J, with 9 bases in the middle. This CDR3 region has 13 residues. Germline V lookup: CDR1 MNHNS, CDR2 SASEGT. The CDR3 sequence: CASGQTNTGELFF. The DNA of the CDR3 is TGTGCCAGCGGACAAACCAACACCGGGGAGCTGTTTTTT.

This clonotype was recorded a few times. V usage is TRBV29-1 and J usage is TRBJ2-4; a possible D gene is TRBD2 (6 bases). Germline CDR1 reads SQVTM; CDR2 reads ANQGSEA. V was shortened by 4 bases and J by 5 bases, with 15 bases between the two germline ends. The CDR3 contains 14 residues. In DNA form, the CDR3 reads TGCAGCGTTGGATCGGCGGGGATCGAAAACATTCAGTACTTC. Protein product: CSVGSAGIENIQYF.

This chain uses TRBV29-1 with TRBJ1-5; D gene uncertain. CDR3 length: 13 residues. Deletions cut 4 bases from V and 5 bases from J, with 12 bases between. From germline, CDR1 is SQVTM and CDR2 ANQGSEA. CDR3 loop: CSVANGSHQPQHF. The CDR3 nucleotides read TGCAGCGTTGCAAATGGGTCCCATCAGCCCCAGCATTTT.

The table lists this clonotype with many counts. The rearrangement links TRBV20-1 to TRBJ2-5; no reliable D call. The V gene lost 3 bases and the J gene lost 1 base, with 18 bases spanning the gap. Germline CDR1 is DFQATT and CDR2 is SNEGSKA (reference sequence). The CDR3 is made up of 16 amino acids. CDR3 DNA sequence: TGCAGTGCTAGTTGGTATGGCGATAAAGTCCAAGAGACCCAGTACTTC. Its protein product is CSASWYGDKVQETQYF.

The J gene is TRBJ2-1, the V gene TRBV20-1, with TRBD2 identical over 8 bases. V shed 6 bases and J 7 bases; nucleotides not matched to a gene: 11. The CDR3 runs 14 residues. Looked up from germline, CDR1 is DFQATT and CDR2 is SNEGSKA (reference sequence). The CDR3 bases are TGCAGTGCACCGACTAGCGTGGGAGGGAATGAGCAGTTCTTC. This translates into CSAPTSVGGNEQFF.

There are many counts of this clonotype. This sequence joins TRBV2 and TRBJ1-2, with 8 bases identical to TRBD1. J gave up 4 bases and V 7 bases, and 11 bases lay outside the gene matches. Germline V gene data show CDR1 as SNHLY and CDR2 as FYNNEI. The CDR3 loop spans 15 amino acids. The CDR3 loop is CASTVPGQGGYGYTF. As DNA, the CDR3 is TGTGCCAGCACAGTTCCTGGACAGGGCGGCTATGGCTACACCTTC.

This clonotype was detected ten times or more. The chain is built from TRBV3-1 and TRBJ2-1, with unresolved D. The V and J ends lost 1 base and 0 bases respectively, with 19 bases between them. The CDR3 is made up of 19 amino acids. Germline CDR1 is LGHDT and CDR2 is YNNKEL (reference sequence). The chain's CDR3 is CASSQGVARVRHSYNEQFF. The CDR3 DNA follows: TGTGCCAGCAGCCAAGGGGTGGCTCGGGTGCGCCACTCCTACAATGAGCAGTTCTTC.

This clonotype was counted only a few times. Compared with germline, one end of the junction differs, possibly owing to a read error. The rearrangement joins TRBV20-1 to TRBJ2-5, with TRBD1 as a possible D gene (6 bases). Germline V CDR1 and CDR2: DFQATT, SNEGSKA (reference sequence). The CDR3 is 13 residues long. The CDR3 DNA sequence: TGCAGTGCCAAACTCACAGGGAGAGAGGCCCAGTACTTC. It encodes CSAKLTGREAQYF.

This clonotype was recorded many times. This chain joins TRBV2 and TRBJ2-1; 9 nucleotides align to TRBD2. The CDR3 is made up of 15 amino acids. Losses at the gene ends were 7 bases for V and 7 bases for J; bases not matched to a gene: 11. The germline CDR1 and CDR2 sequences are SNHLY and FYNNEI. CDR3 protein: CASTITRAGGNEQFF. CDR3 DNA sequence: TGTGCCAGCACCATTACGAGGGCGGGAGGGAATGAGCAGTTCTTC.

Worth noting for this clonotype: This could be a read error, since a much larger clone is one nucleotide away. The chain links TRBV18 to TRBJ1-1, with D unresolved. In germline, CDR1 is KGHSH, CDR2 LQKENI. Trimming stripped 2 bases from V and 11 bases from J, with 21 bases between. The CDR3 runs to 15 residues. CDR3 in amino acids: CASSPSPAGIGSAFF. The DNA for the CDR3 is TGTGCCAGCTCACCATCTCCCGCGGGCATCGGTTCGGCTTTCTTT.

This clonotype was observed at least ten times. The V gene is TRBV5-1, the J gene TRBJ2-3; D unresolved. V lost 3 bases and J 0 bases, leaving 8 bases between the germline ends. The length of the CDR3 is 14 residues. Germline CDR1 and CDR2: SGHRS and YFSETQ. CDR3 sequence reads: CASSSGRSTDTQYF. In nucleotides, the CDR3 is TGCGCCAGCAGCTCCGGCCGAAGCACAGATACGCAGTATTTT.

Concerning this clonotype: This may come from a read error, since a much larger clone is one base off. The chain couples TRBV5-4 to TRBJ2-1; 9 bases are shared with TRBD1. The germline V gene has CDR1 SGHNT and CDR2 YYREEE (reference sequence). CDR3 size: 15 residues. The DNA for the CDR3 is TGTGCCAGCATCTTGGACAGGGGTAGCTACAATGAGCAGTTCTTC. It codes for CASILDRGSYNEQFF.

This clonotype was recorded at least ten times. J is TRBJ2-5 and V is TRBV4-1; D ambiguous. The germline CDR1 and CDR2 sequences are MGHRA and YSYEKL. V lost 3 bases and J 2 bases, leaving 13 bases between the germline ends. The CDR3 loop spans 15 amino acids. CDR3 amino acids: CASSQGSAPQETQYF. CDR3 DNA sequence: TGCGCCAGCAGCCAGGGATCGGCACCGCAAGAGACCCAGTACTTC.

In regard to this clonotype: At one end the junction does not follow the germline gene, possibly because of a read error. The chain uses TRBV27 and TRBJ1-6, with TRBD1 matching over 8 bases. CDR1 MNHEY and CDR2 SMNVEV come from the germline V gene (reference sequence). The CDR3 spans 16 residues. This CDR3 is CGSSQQIDRGYSPLHF. Written as DNA, the CDR3 is TGTGGCAGCAGTCAACAGATTGACAGGGGTTATTCACCCCTCCACTTT.

This clonotype was counted at least ten times. The DNA for the CDR3 is TGTGCCAGCAGCCACAGCGGAAACACCATATATTTT. Protein sequence: CASSHSGNTIYF. This rearrangement joins TRBV3-1 to TRBJ1-3; D is unclear. This CDR3 is built from 12 residues. Per the germline V gene, CDR1 is LGHDT and CDR2 is YNNKEL (reference sequence). The ends were cut back, 3 bases at V and 4 bases at J, with 4 bases in the middle.